The next 15 T cell receptor beta chains were all read from a single sample in a study of blood T cell repertoires in COVID-19 (dated by TCRdb to 2019 to 2021). Library generation was performed with the immunoSEQ multiplex PCR assay. The immuneACCESS repertoire file appears here via TCRdb, limited to in-frame rearrangements. These files lack a portion of the clones; in checked studies, under half of the deficit traces to unresolved V genes, and the cause of the others is not known. In this sample the table shows about 150,000 clones, around 84% of which occur a single time. Roughly 2.7% of the sample is in the top ten clones. Sequenced input: peripheral blood. The receptors originated from a human donor with acute or convalescent COVID-19. The donor label of this sample is uncertain.

This chain connects TRBV6-2 or TRBV6-3 to TRBJ2-2, with a tentative D call TRBD1 (6 bases). CDR1 MNHEY and CDR2 SVGEGT come from the germline V gene. V was shortened by 4 bases and J by 0 bases, with 21 bases between the two germline ends. The CDR3 consists of 19 residues. The CDR3 region is CASSFRTVSGSTNTGELFF. In DNA form, the CDR3 reads TGTGCCAGCAGTTTTCGGACAGTCTCGGGAAGTACGAACACCGGGGAGCTGTTTTTT.

The V gene is TRBV5-1, the J gene TRBJ2-2; 10 bases are shared with TRBD1. The V segment lost 0 bases and the J segment 5 bases; nucleotides outside the gene matches: 7. This CDR3 has 17 amino acids. Germline lookup yields CDR1 SGHRS and CDR2 YFSETQ. CDR3 nucleotides: TGCGCCAGCAGCTTGGGCGGGACAGGGGTGTCGACCGGGGAGCTGTTTTTT. This sequence encodes CASSLGGTGVSTGELFF.

V usage is TRBV5-4 and J usage is TRBJ1-3; 12 bases line up with TRBD1. The germline V gene encodes CDR1 SGHNT and CDR2 YYREEE (reference sequence). This CDR3 contains 18 residues. J lost 4 bases, V lost 0 bases, and 8 bases had no gene match. DNA of the CDR3: TGTGCCAGCAGCTTGGCTGGGACAGGGGGCGCGAAAGGAAACACCATATATTTT. Its protein is CASSLAGTGGAKGNTIYF.

V is TRBV4-1 and J is TRBJ2-5; 8 nucleotides match TRBD2. The junction had 10 bases not matched to a gene; V was cut back by 10 bases and J by 0 bases. From germline, CDR1 is MGHRA and CDR2 YSYEKL. CDR3 length equals 15 residues. The CDR3 nucleotides read TGCGCCACCTCCGATAGCGGGGACTACCAAGAGACCCAGTACTTC. Translated, it gives CATSDSGDYQETQYF.

The chain links TRBV7-2 to TRBJ2-1; D may be TRBD2 (7 bases). The length of the CDR3 is 15 residues. CDR1 and CDR2 (germline): SGHTA, FQGNSA. V shed 5 bases and J shed 7 bases, with 18 bases lying between them. The CDR3 bases are TGTGCCAGCAGCCCTGCTGGGCGGGGGCGGAATGAGCAGTTCTTC. It codes for CASSPAGRGRNEQFF.

The chain recombines TRBV10-2 with TRBJ2-1; 11 bases map to TRBD2. V trimming: 4 bases; J trimming: 5 bases; junction bases outside the gene matches: 10. The CDR3 length is 17 residues. The germline gives CDR1 WSHSY, CDR2 SAAADI. In DNA, the CDR3 is TGCGCCAGCAGTGGTTCGGGGACTAGCGGCTTCAACAATGAGCAGTTCTTC. Residues: CASSGSGTSGFNNEQFF.

The chain joins TRBV28 to TRBJ2-1; the match to TRBD2 covers 9 bases. Germline V gene sequence: CDR1 MDHEN, CDR2 SYDVKM. After removal of 5 bases from V and 9 bases from J, the junction contained 14 bases not matched to a gene. The CDR3 contains 16 residues. CDR3 sequence: CASSGMGLAGKGEQFF. The DNA for the CDR3 is TGTGCCAGCAGTGGAATGGGTCTAGCGGGGAAGGGTGAGCAGTTCTTC.

This clone was recorded once. One end of the junction fails to match germline, which may point to a read error. V is TRBV2 and J is TRBJ1-5; unclear D gene. The CDR3 sequence is 15 residues long. From germline, CDR1 is SNHLY and CDR2 FYNNEI. This chain's CDR3 is CASSEGDTSNQPQHF. As DNA, the CDR3 is TGTGCCAGCAGCGAAGGAGACACTAGCAATCAGCCCCAGCATTTT.

J is TRBJ1-3 and V is TRBV7-2; the D gene is possibly TRBD1 (5 bases). Germline V gene data show CDR1 as SGHTA and CDR2 as FQGNSA. The V end was cut by 5 bases, the J end by 4 bases, with 6 bases between. The CDR3 has 12 amino acids. CDR3 nucleotides: TGTGCCAGCAGCAGACAGGGAAACACCATATATTTT. This gives the protein CASSRQGNTIYF.

CDR3 in amino acids: CAWSKGTSFPSGELFF. For the CDR3, the DNA is TGTGCCTGGAGTAAGGGGACTTCCTTTCCCTCTGGGGAGCTGTTTTTT. The genes are TRBV30 and TRBJ2-2; a weak D match, TRBD2 (6 bases). Germline V CDR1 and CDR2: GTSNPN, SVGIG (reference sequence). V lost 2 bases to trimming and J lost 8 bases, with 21 bases between them. The CDR3 totals 16 residues.

The chain couples TRBV18 to TRBJ2-3; TRBD2 matches 7 bases. With V trimmed by 6 bases and J by 5 bases, 5 bases remained unmatched. The germline V gene has CDR1 KGHSH and CDR2 LQKENI. This CDR3 has 13 amino acids. CDR3 DNA: TGTGCCAGCTCCGCGGGAGTAGAAGATACGCAGTATTTT. It translates to CASSAGVEDTQYF.

The chain links TRBV7-2 to TRBJ2-1; 8 bases are shared with TRBD2. Germline V gives CDR1 SGHTA, CDR2 FQGNSA. With V trimmed by 2 bases and J by 2 bases, 2 bases remained unmatched. The CDR3 totals 15 residues. CDR3 sequence reads: CASSLPGGPYNEQFF. The CDR3 nucleotides read TGTGCCAGCAGCTTACCGGGAGGGCCCTACAATGAGCAGTTCTTC.

This chain links TRBV7-2 with TRBJ2-3, with 7 bases that match TRBD1. V trimming: 5 bases; J trimming: 6 bases; junction bases outside the gene matches: 5. The CDR3 covers 13 residues. CDR1 is SGHTA, CDR2 FQGNSA, per germline. CDR3 sequence: CASSLTQGDTQYF. DNA for the CDR3: TGTGCCAGCAGCCTTACACAGGGGGATACGCAGTATTTT.

V usage is TRBV4-2 and J usage is TRBJ1-6, with D possibly being TRBD1 (5 bases). The CDR3 length is 15 residues. Deletions cut 1 base from V and 9 bases from J, with 13 bases between. Germline CDR1 and CDR2: LGHNA and YNFKEQ. CDR3: CASSQVSQGSSPLHF. The CDR3 DNA sequence: TGTGCCAGCAGCCAAGTCAGTCAGGGAAGTTCACCCCTCCACTTT.

The rearrangement uses TRBV13 and TRBJ1-1; D call uncertain. Germline V gene sequence: CDR1 PRHDT, CDR2 FYEKMQ (reference sequence). The CDR3 consists of 15 residues. Trimming took 5 bases from V and 0 from J, leaving 13 bases between them. CDR3 sequence (DNA): TGTGCCAGCAGCAAGCGGACTGAGATGAACACTGAAGCTTTCTTT. It translates to CASSKRTEMNTEAFF.